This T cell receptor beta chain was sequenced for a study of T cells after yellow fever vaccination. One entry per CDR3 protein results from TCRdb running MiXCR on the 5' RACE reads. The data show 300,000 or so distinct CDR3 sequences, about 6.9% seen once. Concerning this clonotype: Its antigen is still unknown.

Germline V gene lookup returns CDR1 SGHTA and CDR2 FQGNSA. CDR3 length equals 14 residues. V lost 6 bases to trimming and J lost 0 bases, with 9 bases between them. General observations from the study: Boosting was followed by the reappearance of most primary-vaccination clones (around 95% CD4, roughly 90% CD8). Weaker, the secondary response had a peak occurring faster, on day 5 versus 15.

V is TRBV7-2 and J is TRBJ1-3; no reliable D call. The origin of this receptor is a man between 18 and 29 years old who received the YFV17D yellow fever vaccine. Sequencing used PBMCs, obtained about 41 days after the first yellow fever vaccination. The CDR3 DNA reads TGTGCCAGCAGTGGGCAGAGCTCTGGAAACACCATATATTTT. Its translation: CASSGQSSGNTIYF.